The 8 T cell receptor beta chains presented below share a single source sample, sequenced in a study of technical replicates of blood from a handful of donors. Here immunoSEQ multiplex PCR was the method, and the copy in TCRdb shows in-frame clones only, minus some. Of tens of thousands of clones in the sample, around 90% were seen once. Input material: PBMCs. These TCRs come from a human donor in good health. Some clones in this sample may be carry-over from other donors' samples.

The chain couples TRBV7-9 to TRBJ1-2; 7 nucleotides match TRBD1. CDR3 length equals 12 residues. Germline CDR1 is SEHNR and CDR2 is FQNEAQ (reference sequence). With 4 bases clipped from V and 7 bases from J, the junction kept 3 bases outside the gene matches. The CDR3 coding sequence is TGTGCCAGCAGCTCCTCAGGGGGTGGCTACACCTTC. Translated: CASSSSGGGYTF.

The chain joins TRBV7-3 to TRBJ2-1, with 9 bases that match TRBD2. The CDR3 is 16 residues long. Germline V lookup: CDR1 SGHTA, CDR2 FQGTGA. V shed 1 base, J shed 6 bases, and the junction held 7 bases outside the gene matches. The CDR3 protein is CASSLIGGGASNEQFF. The DNA for the CDR3 is TGTGCCAGCAGCTTAATCGGCGGGGGGGCTTCCAATGAGCAGTTCTTC.

V usage is TRBV4-1 and J usage is TRBJ2-1, with D unresolved. The germline V gene has CDR1 MGHRA and CDR2 YSYEKL. The CDR3 runs 14 residues. V was clipped by 1 base and J by 9 bases, with 13 bases between them. The CDR3 spells CASSQVGLDPEQFF. CDR3 in DNA: TGCGCCAGCAGCCAAGTTGGTCTAGATCCTGAGCAGTTCTTC.

This chain uses TRBV12-5 with TRBJ2-1; TRBD2 aligns across 8 bases. Germline CDR1 LGHNT, CDR2 FRNRAP. The CDR3 spans 15 residues. J lost 5 bases, V lost 6 bases, and 9 bases had no gene match. In nucleotides, the CDR3 is TGTGCTAGTGGGGGAGGACTAGCCACCCACAATGAGCAGTTCTTC. Translated: CASGGGLATHNEQFF.

The genes are TRBV2 and TRBJ2-3; D possibly corresponds to TRBD1 (6 bases). V lost 6 bases and J lost 7, with 17 bases in between. Germline CDR1 is SNHLY and CDR2 is FYNNEI. The CDR3 covers 14 residues. The CDR3 nucleotides read TGTGCCAGCAGGCTGGACAGTAGTGGGAATACGCAGTATTTT. Its protein is CASRLDSSGNTQYF.

The rearrangement joins TRBV7-2 to TRBJ2-3; unclear D gene. This CDR3 region has 12 residues. The ends were cut back, 5 bases at V and 6 bases at J, with 9 bases in the middle. The V gene's germline CDR1 is SGHTA and CDR2 FQGNSA. The CDR3 here is CASSPTRDTQYF. CDR3 in DNA: TGTGCCAGCAGCCCAACGAGGGATACGCAGTATTTT.

The V gene is TRBV6-5, the J gene TRBJ1-6, with 11 bases matching TRBD1. There are 14 residues in the CDR3. Germline loops: CDR1 MNHEY, CDR2 SVGAGI. The V and J ends lost 6 bases and 9 bases, in that order; junction bases with no gene match: 4. The CDR3 protein is CASRPGQGVSPLHF. The CDR3 DNA sequence: TGTGCCAGCAGGCCGGGACAGGGGGTTTCACCCCTCCACTTT.

The chain recombines TRBV6-1 with TRBJ2-1; 11 bases are a match to TRBD2. Germline V gene sequence: CDR1 MNHNS, CDR2 SASEGT. The CDR3 is made up of 19 amino acids. J lost 0 bases, V lost 4 bases, and 11 bases had no gene match. CDR3 bases: TGTGCCAGCAGTGGTGGACTAGCGGGCCGCTCGAGCTCCTACAATGAGCAGTTCTTC. Translated: CASSGGLAGRSSSYNEQFF.